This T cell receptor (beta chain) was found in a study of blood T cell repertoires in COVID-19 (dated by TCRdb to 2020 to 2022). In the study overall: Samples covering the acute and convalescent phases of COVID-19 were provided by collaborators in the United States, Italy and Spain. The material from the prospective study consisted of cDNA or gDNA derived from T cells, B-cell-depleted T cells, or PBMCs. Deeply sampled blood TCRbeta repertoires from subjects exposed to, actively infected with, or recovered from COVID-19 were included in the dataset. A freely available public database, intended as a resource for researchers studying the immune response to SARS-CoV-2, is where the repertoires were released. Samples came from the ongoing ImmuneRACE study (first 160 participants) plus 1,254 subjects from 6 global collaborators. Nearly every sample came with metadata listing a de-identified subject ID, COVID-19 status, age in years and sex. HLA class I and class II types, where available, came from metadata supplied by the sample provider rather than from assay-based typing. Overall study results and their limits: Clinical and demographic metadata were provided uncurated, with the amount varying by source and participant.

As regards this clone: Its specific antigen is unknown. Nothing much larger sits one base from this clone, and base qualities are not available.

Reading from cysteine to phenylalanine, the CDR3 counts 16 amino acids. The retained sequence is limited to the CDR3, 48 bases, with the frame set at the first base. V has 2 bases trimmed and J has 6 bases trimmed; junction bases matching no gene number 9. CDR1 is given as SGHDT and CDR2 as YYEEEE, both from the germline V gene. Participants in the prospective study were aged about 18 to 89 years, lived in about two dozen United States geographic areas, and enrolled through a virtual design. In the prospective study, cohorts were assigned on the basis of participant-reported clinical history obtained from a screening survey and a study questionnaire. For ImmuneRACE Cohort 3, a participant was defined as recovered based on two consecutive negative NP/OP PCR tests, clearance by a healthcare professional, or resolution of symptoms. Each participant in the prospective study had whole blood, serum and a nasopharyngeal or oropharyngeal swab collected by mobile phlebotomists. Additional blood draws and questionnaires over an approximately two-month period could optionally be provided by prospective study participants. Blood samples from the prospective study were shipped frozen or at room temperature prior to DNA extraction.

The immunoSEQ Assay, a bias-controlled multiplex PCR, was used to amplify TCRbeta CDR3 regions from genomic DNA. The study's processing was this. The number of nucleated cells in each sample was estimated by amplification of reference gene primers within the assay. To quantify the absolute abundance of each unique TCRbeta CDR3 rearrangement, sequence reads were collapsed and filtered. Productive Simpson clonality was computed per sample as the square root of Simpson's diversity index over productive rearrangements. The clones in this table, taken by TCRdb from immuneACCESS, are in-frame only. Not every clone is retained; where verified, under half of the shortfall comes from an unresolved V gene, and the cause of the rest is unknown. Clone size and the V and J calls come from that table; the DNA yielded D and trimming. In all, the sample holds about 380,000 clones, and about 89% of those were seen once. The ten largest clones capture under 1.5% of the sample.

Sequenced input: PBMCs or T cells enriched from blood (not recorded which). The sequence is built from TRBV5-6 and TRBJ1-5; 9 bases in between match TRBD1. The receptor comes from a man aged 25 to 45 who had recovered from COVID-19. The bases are TGTGCCAGCAGCTTAGCCGGGACAGGGATGGGTCAGCCCCAGCATTTT. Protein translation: CASSLAGTGMGQPQHF.